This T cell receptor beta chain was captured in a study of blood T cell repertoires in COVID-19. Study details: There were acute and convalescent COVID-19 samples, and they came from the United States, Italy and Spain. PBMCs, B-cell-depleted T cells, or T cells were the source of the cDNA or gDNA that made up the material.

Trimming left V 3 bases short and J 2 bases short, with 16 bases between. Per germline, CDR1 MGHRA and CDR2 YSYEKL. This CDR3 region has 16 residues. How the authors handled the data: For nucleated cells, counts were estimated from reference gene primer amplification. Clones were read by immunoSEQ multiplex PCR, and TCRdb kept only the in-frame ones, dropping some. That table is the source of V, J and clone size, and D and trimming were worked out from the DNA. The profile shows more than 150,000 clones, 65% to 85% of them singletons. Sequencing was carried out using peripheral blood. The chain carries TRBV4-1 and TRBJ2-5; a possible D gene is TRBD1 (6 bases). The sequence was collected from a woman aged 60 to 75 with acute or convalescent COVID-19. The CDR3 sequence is CASSHPKTGRQETQYF. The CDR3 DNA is TGCGCCAGCAGCCACCCAAAGACAGGTCGGCAAGAGACCCAGTACTTC.